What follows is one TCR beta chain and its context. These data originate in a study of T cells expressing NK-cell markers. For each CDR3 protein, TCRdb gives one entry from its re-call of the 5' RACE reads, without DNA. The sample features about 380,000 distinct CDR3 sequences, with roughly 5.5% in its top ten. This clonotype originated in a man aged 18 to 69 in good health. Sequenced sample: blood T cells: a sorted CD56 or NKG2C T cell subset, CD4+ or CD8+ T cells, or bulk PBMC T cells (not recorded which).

CDR3 loop: CASSGLPTGELFF. The chain couples TRBV18 to TRBJ2-2; TCRdb calls TRBD2, which cannot be checked without DNA. Germline CDR1 KGHSH, CDR2 LQKENI. The CDR3 covers 13 residues. Together with reference TRBV18 and TRBJ2-2, the CDR3 gives the full variable domain: NAGVMQNPRHLVRRRGQEARLRCSPMKGHSHVYWYRQLPEEGLKFMVYLQKENIIDESGMPKERFSAEFPKEGPSILRIQQVVRGDSAAYFCASSGLPTGELFFGEGSRLTVL.